The clone carrying this TCR beta chain showed up just a few times. Its target is not known. The data were obtained in a study of response to subunit inactivated influenza vaccine. Study observations and caveats: With each seasonal influenza vaccination, the authors suggested, few new T cells are recruited.

TCRdb reprocessed the RT-PCR reads with MiXCR, giving one entry per CDR3 protein. The data hold 600,000 to 700,000 distinct CDR3 sequences, with about 14% observed a single time. V lost 3 bases and J 2 bases, leaving 12 bases between the germline ends. There are 15 residues in the CDR3. Germline CDR1 is SGHTA and CDR2 is FQGNSA. Material: PBMCs from blood, obtained around two weeks before vaccination. The rearrangement joins TRBV7-2 to TRBJ2-3; no reliable D call. The TCR originated in a man aged 50 to 59 who received an inactivated influenza vaccine. CDR3 residues: CASSFRSPTTDTQYF. The DNA for the CDR3 is TGTGCCAGCAGCTTCCGGAGTCCCACCACAGATACGCAGTATTTT.